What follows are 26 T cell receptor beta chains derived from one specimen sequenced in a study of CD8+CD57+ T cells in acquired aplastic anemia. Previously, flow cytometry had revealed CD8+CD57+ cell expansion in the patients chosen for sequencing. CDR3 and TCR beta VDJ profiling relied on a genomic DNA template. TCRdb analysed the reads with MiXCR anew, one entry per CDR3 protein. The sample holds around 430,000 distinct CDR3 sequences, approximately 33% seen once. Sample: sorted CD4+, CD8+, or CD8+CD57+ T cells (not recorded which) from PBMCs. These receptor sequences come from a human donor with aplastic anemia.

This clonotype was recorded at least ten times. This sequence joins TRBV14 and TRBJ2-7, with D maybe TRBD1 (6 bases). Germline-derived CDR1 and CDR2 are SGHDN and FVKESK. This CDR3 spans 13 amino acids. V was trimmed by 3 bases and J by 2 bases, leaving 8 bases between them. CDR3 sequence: CASSQDRAYEQYF. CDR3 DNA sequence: TGTGCCAGCAGCCAGGACAGAGCCTACGAGCAGTACTTC.

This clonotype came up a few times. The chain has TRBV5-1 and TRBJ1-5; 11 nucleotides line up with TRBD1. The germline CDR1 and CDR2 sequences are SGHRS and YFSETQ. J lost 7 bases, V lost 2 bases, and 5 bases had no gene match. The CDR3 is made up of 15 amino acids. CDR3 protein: CASSLTGQGAQPQHF. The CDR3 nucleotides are TGCGCCAGCAGCTTAACCGGACAGGGGGCCCAGCCCCAGCATTTT.

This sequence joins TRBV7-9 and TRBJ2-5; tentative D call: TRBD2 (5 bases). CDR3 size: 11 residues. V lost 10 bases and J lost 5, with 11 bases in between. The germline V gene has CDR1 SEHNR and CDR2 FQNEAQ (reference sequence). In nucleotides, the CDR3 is TGTGCCACCGGGGTCCGGGAGACCCAGTACTTC. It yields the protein CATGVRETQYF.

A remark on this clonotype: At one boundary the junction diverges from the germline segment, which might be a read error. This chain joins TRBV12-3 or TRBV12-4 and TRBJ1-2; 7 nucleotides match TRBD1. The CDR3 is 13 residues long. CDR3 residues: CASSFNLGDSYAF. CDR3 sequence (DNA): TGTGCCAGCAGTTTTAATTTAGGGGACAGTTACGCCTTC.

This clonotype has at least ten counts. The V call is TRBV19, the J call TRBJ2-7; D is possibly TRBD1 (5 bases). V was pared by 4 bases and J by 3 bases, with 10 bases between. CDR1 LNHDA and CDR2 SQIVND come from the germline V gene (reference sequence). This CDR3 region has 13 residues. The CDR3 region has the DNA TGTGCCAGTAGTAAGGACACGGGCTACGAGCAGTACTTC. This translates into CASSKDTGYEQYF.

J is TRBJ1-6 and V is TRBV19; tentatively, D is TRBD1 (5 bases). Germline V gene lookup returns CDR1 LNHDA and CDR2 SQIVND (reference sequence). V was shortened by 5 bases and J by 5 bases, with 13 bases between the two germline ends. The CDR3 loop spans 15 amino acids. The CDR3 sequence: CASSVSGTDNSPLHF. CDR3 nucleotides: TGTGCCAGTAGTGTCTCCGGGACGGATAATTCACCCCTCCACTTT.

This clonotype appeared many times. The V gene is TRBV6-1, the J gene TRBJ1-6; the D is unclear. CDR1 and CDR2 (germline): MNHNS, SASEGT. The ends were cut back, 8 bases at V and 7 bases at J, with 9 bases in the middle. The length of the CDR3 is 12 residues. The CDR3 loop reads CASQWVNSPLHF. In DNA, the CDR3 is TGTGCCAGCCAGTGGGTCAATTCACCCCTCCACTTT.

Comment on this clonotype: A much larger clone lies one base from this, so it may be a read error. This CDR3 reads CASRSLPNGNTEAFF. DNA of the CDR3: TGTGCCAGTAGGTCGCTCCCAAATGGGAACACTGAAGCTTTCTTT. The genes are TRBV19 and TRBJ1-1; unclear D gene. V lost 6 bases to trimming and J lost 1 base, with 15 bases between them. The CDR3 sequence is 15 residues long. Looked up from germline, CDR1 is LNHDA and CDR2 is SQIVND (reference sequence). Using reference TRBV19 and TRBJ1-1 for the parts outside the CDR3, the full variable domain is DGGITQSPKYLFRKEGQNVTLSCEQNLNHDAMYWYRQDPGQGLRLIYYSQIVNDFQKGDIAEGYSVSREKKESFPLTVTSAQKNPTAFYLCASRSLPNGNTEAFFGQGTRLTVV.

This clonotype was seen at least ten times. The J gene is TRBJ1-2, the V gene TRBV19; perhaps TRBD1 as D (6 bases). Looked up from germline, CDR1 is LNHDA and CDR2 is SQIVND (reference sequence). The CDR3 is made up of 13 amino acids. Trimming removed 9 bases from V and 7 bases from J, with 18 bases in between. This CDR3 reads CASEDSSVSGYTF. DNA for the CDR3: TGTGCCAGCGAGGACAGTTCCGTCTCTGGCTACACCTTC.

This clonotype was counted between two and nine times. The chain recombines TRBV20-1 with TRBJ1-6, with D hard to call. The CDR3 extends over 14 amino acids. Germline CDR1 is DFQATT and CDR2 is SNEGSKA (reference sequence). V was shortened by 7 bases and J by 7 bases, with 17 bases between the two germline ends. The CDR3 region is CSGTDGIWNSPLHF. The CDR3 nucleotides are TGCAGTGGAACGGATGGGATTTGGAATTCACCCCTCCACTTT.

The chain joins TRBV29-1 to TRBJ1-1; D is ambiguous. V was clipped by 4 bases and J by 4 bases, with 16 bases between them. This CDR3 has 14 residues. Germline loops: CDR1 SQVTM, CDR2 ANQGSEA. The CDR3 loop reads CSVAETPRSTEAFF. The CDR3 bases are TGCAGCGTTGCGGAGACCCCAAGGAGCACTGAAGCTTTCTTT.

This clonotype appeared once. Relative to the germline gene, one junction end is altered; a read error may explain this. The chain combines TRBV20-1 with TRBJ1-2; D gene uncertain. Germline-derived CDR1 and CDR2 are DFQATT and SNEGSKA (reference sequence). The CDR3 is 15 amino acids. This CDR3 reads CSASDLTGGAYGHTF. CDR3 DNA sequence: TGCAGTGCTAGTGACCTCACGGGCGGCGCCTATGGCCACACCTTC.

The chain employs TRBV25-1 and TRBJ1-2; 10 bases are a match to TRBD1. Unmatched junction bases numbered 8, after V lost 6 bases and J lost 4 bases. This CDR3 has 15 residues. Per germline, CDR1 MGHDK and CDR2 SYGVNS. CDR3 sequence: CASSQGTGVFYGYTF. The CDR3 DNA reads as TGTGCCAGCAGCCAGGGGACAGGGGTATTCTATGGCTACACCTTC.

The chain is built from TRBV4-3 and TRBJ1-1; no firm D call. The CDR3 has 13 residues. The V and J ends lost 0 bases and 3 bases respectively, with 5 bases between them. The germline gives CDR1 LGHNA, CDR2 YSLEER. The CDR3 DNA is TGCGCCAGCAGCCAAGATTACCACACTGAAGCTTTCTTT. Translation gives CASSQDYHTEAFF.

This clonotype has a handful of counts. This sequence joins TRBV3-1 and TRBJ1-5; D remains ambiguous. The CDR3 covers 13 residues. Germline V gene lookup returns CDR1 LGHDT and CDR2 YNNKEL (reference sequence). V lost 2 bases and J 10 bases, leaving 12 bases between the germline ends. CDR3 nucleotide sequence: TGTGCCAGCAGCCAACAAAGGGAGGGACCCCAGCATTTT. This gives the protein CASSQQREGPQHF. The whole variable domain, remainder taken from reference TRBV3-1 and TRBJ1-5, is DTAVSQTPKYLVTQMGNDKSIKCEQNLGHDTMYWYKQDSKKFLKIMFSYNNKELIINETVPNRFSPKSPDKAHLNLHINSLELGDSAVYFCASSQQREGPQHFGDGTRLSIL.

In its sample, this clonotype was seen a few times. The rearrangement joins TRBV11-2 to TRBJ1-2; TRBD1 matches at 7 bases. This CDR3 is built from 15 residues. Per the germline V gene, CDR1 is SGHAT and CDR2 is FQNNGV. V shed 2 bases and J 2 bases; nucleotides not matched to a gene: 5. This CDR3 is CASSLRTGFNYGYTF. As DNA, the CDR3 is TGTGCCAGCAGCTTACGGACAGGATTCAACTATGGCTACACCTTC.

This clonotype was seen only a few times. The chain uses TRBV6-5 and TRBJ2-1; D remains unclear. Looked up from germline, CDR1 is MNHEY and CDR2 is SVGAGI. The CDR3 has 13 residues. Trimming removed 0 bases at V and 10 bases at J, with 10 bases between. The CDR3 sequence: CASSYSVVGEQFF. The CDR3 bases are TGTGCCAGCAGTTACTCGGTGGTTGGGGAGCAGTTCTTC.

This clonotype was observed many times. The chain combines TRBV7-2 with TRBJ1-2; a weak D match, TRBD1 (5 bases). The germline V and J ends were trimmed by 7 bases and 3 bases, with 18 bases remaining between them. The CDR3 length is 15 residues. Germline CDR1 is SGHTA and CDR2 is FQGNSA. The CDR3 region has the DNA TGTGCCAGCACCAGAGGCCCAGGGCGGGACTATGGCTACACCTTC. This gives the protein CASTRGPGRDYGYTF.

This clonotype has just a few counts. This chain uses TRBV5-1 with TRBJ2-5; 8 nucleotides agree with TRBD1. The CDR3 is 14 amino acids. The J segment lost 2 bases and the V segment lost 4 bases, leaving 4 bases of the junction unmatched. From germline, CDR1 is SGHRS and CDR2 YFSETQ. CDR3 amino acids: CASSRGTGQETQYF. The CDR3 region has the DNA TGCGCCAGCAGCCGTGGGACAGGACAAGAGACCCAGTACTTC.

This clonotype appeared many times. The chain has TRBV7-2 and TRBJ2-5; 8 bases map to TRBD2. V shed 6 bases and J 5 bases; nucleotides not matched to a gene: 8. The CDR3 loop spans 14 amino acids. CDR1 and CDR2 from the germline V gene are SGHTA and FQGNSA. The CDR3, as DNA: TGTGCCAGCAGGCAAGCGGGGGCCGGGGAGACCCAGTACTTC. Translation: CASRQAGAGETQYF.

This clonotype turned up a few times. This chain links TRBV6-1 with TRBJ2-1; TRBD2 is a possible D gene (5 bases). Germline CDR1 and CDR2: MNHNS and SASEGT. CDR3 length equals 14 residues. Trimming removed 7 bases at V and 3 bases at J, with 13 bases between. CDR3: CASNPLGGYNEQFF. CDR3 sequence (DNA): TGTGCCAGCAATCCACTAGGAGGCTACAATGAGCAGTTCTTC.

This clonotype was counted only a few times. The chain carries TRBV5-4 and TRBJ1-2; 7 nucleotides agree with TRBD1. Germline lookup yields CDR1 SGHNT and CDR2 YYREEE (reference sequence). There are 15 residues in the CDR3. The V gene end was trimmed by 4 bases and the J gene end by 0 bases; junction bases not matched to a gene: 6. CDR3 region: CASSRQTGTNYGYTF. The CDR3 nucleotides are TGTGCCAGCAGCAGGCAGACAGGGACTAACTATGGCTACACCTTC.

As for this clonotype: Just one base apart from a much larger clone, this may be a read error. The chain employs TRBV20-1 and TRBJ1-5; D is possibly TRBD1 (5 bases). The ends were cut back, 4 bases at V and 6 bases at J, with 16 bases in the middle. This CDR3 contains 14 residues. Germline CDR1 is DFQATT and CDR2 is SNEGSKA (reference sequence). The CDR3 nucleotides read TGCAGTGCTACCCGGACAATAGCTAGTCAGCCCCAGCATTTT. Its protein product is CSATRTIASQPQHF.

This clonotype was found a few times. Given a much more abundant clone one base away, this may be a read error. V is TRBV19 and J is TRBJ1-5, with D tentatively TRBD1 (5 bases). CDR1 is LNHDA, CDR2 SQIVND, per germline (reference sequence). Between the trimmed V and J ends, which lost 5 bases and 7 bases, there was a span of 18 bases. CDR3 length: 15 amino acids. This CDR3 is CASSAGAGGWQPQHF. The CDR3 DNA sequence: TGTGCCAGTAGTGCCGGGGCAGGAGGCTGGCAGCCCCAGCATTTT.

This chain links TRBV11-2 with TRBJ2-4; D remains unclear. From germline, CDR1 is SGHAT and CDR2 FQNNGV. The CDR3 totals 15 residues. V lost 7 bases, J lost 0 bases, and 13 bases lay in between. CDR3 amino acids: CASKGPGLAKNIQYF. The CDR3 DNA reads TGTGCCAGCAAGGGCCCAGGCCTAGCCAAAAACATTCAGTACTTC. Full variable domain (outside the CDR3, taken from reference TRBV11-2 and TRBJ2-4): EAGVAQSPRYKIIEKRQSVAFWCNPISGHATLYWYQQILGQGPKLLIQFQNNGVVDDSQLPKDRFSAERLKGVDSTLKIQPAKLEDSAVYLCASKGPGLAKNIQYFGAGTRLSVL.

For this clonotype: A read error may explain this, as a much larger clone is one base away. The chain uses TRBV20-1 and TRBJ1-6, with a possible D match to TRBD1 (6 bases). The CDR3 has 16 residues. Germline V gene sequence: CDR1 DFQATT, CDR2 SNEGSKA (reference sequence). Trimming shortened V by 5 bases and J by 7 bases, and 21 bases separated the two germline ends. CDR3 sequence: CSASRPGQRQNSPLHF. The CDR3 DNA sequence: TGCAGTGCTTCTCGACCAGGACAGAGACAAAATTCACCCCTCCACTTT.